These 24 T cell receptor beta chains were all obtained from the same sample, sequenced in a study of blood T cell repertoires in COVID-19. Method: immunoSEQ multiplex PCR; TCRdb's copy keeps in-frame clones and lacks some. The data show 250,000 to 300,000 clones, around 90% seen once. The sequencing input was peripheral blood. Receptors were obtained from a man aged 50-60 years with acute or convalescent COVID-19.

The V gene is TRBV11-3, the J gene TRBJ1-3, with D possibly being TRBD1 (6 bases). Trimming shortened V by 5 bases and J by 0 bases, and 8 bases separated the two germline ends. In germline, CDR1 is SGHNT, CDR2 YENEEA. This CDR3 is built from 14 residues. The CDR3 sequence is CASSQDSSGNTIYF. The CDR3 DNA reads TGTGCCAGCAGCCAGGACAGCTCTGGAAACACCATATATTTT.

This clone was seen a handful of times. The rearrangement joins TRBV7-9 to TRBJ1-4, with D unresolved. The CDR3 sequence is 14 residues long. Germline V gene data show CDR1 as SEHNR and CDR2 as FQNEAQ (reference sequence). The V gene lost 3 bases and the J gene lost 5 bases, with 10 bases spanning the gap. Here the CDR3 reads CASSLVRRNEKLFF. CDR3 nucleotides: TGTGCCAGCAGCTTGGTCCGGAGGAATGAAAAACTGTTTTTT.

The rearrangement links TRBV10-1 to TRBJ2-5; the match to TRBD2 covers 10 bases. The germline V gene has CDR1 WNHNN and CDR2 SYGVQD (reference sequence). V dropped 2 bases and J dropped 5; count of bases not matched to a gene: 2. This CDR3 comprises 14 residues. The CDR3 region has the DNA TGCGCCAGCAGTGAGGGGACTAGCGCTGAGACCCAGTACTTC. It encodes CASSEGTSAETQYF.

At least ten counts were recorded for this clone. The chain couples TRBV5-4 to TRBJ2-3; TRBD2 agrees at 8 bases. J gave up 0 bases and V 3 bases, and 15 bases lay outside the gene matches. The CDR3 has 19 residues. Germline loops: CDR1 SGHNT, CDR2 YYREEE (reference sequence). CDR3 sequence (DNA): TGTGCCAGCAGCTCCTCCCGCTCCGGGGGGGCCGGTAGCACAGATACGCAGTATTTT. It is translated as CASSSSRSGGAGSTDTQYF.

This chain joins TRBV19 and TRBJ2-5; TRBD2 matches 8 bases. In germline, CDR1 is LNHDA, CDR2 SQIVND (reference sequence). J was trimmed by 5 bases and V by 10 bases; bases with no gene match: 12. This CDR3 has 14 amino acids. CDR3 sequence: CATLERGGRETQYF. DNA for the CDR3: TGTGCCACCCTGGAACGGGGGGGTCGGGAGACCCAGTACTTC.

The J gene is TRBJ2-1, the V gene TRBV20-1; 8 bases fit TRBD2. The CDR3 extends over 15 amino acids. J was trimmed by 8 bases and V by 3 bases; bases with no gene match: 12. From germline, CDR1 is DFQATT and CDR2 SNEGSKA (reference sequence). CDR3 nucleotides: TGCAGTGCTAGTCAATACGGGGGGGCCATGTATGAGCAGTTCTTC. Amino acids: CSASQYGGAMYEQFF.

V is TRBV29-1 and J is TRBJ1-4, with 7 bases lining up with TRBD1. V shed 6 bases, J shed 5 bases, and the junction held 9 bases outside the gene matches. CDR1 SQVTM and CDR2 ANQGSEA come from the germline V gene. The length of the CDR3 is 14 residues. The CDR3 sequence is CSVVPGQKNEKLFF. The CDR3 DNA reads as TGCAGCGTGGTTCCGGGACAGAAGAATGAAAAACTGTTTTTT.

The chain has TRBV19 and TRBJ1-5, with TRBD1 matching 8 bases. Unmatched junction bases numbered 9, after V lost 3 bases and J lost 8 bases. CDR3 length equals 15 residues. The germline CDR1 and CDR2 sequences are LNHDA and SQIVND (reference sequence). This chain's CDR3 is CASSIGTGWGEPQHF. DNA of the CDR3: TGTGCCAGTAGTATTGGGACAGGCTGGGGGGAGCCCCAGCATTTT.

This chain joins TRBV5-6 and TRBJ1-1; a possible D gene is TRBD1 (6 bases). Germline V gene sequence: CDR1 SGHDT, CDR2 YYEEEE. The CDR3 has 14 residues. The V end lost 3 bases, the J end lost 2 bases, and 11 bases lay between the germline ends. DNA for the CDR3: TGTGCCAGCAGCTCGAGGGGGTATAACACTGAAGCTTTCTTT. It is translated as CASSSRGYNTEAFF.

The chain combines TRBV19 with TRBJ2-5; tentative D call: TRBD2 (6 bases). Germline V gene sequence: CDR1 LNHDA, CDR2 SQIVND (reference sequence). The V end lost 4 bases, the J end lost 1 base, and 13 bases lay between the germline ends. The CDR3 has 15 residues. The CDR3 reads CASSTLSTSQETQYF. In DNA, the CDR3 is TGTGCCAGTAGTACTCTATCGACTAGCCAAGAGACCCAGTACTTC.

The chain joins TRBV5-1 to TRBJ2-1; 9 bases align to TRBD2. Germline V gene lookup returns CDR1 SGHRS and CDR2 YFSETQ. J was trimmed by 9 bases and V by 4 bases; bases with no gene match: 11. The CDR3 is 15 residues long. The CDR3 DNA follows: TGCGCCAGCAGCCTCAGAGCGGGGGGCGGCGGTGAGCAGTTCTTC. This sequence encodes CASSLRAGGGGEQFF. Variable domain in full (rest from reference TRBV5-1 and TRBJ2-1): KAGVTQTPRYLIKTRGQQVTLSCSPISGHRSVSWYQQTPGQGLQFLFEYFSETQRNKGNFPGRFSGRQFSNSRSEMNVSTLELGDSALYLCASSLRAGGGGEQFFGPGTRLTVL.

The rearrangement links TRBV4-1 to TRBJ2-1; D possibly corresponds to TRBD2 (5 bases). This CDR3 is built from 16 residues. Trimming took 2 bases from V and 7 from J, leaving 18 bases between them. Looked up from germline, CDR1 is MGHRA and CDR2 is YSYEKL. The CDR3 here is CASSQLSRPTGNEQFF. In DNA form, the CDR3 reads TGCGCCAGCAGCCAATTGTCCCGCCCCACGGGGAATGAGCAGTTCTTC.

This clone was detected a few times. The V and J genes are TRBV25-1 and TRBJ1-5; D possibly corresponds to TRBD1 (5 bases). The V end was cut by 9 bases, the J end by 0 bases, with 21 bases between. Germline V gene data show CDR1 as MGHDK and CDR2 as SYGVNS. CDR3 length: 17 amino acids. The CDR3 DNA follows: TGTGCCAGGAACCAGGGTATCCGCCCTTATAGCAATCAGCCCCAGCATTTT. Residues: CARNQGIRPYSNQPQHF.

Here the CDR3 reads CASSTIQGSYEQYF. The CDR3 region has the DNA TGTGCCAGCAGCACTATACAGGGTTCCTACGAGCAGTACTTC. The rearrangement links TRBV6-5 to TRBJ2-7; the D gene is possibly TRBD1 (6 bases). V lost 6 bases and J 1 base, leaving 13 bases between the germline ends. CDR3 length equals 14 residues. Germline-derived CDR1 and CDR2 are MNHEY and SVGAGI.

This clone was found once. The V call is TRBV7-2, the J call TRBJ2-5; D might be TRBD2 (6 bases). The germline V and J ends were trimmed by 0 bases and 6 bases, with 8 bases remaining between them. Germline CDR1 is SGHTA and CDR2 is FQGNSA. The length of the CDR3 is 13 residues. This chain's CDR3 is CASSLAGRQTQYF. The CDR3 nucleotides are TGTGCCAGCAGCTTAGCGGGGAGGCAGACCCAGTACTTC.

This chain joins TRBV30 and TRBJ1-1; TRBD1 matches at 8 bases. This CDR3 is built from 14 residues. CDR1 and CDR2 from the germline V gene are GTSNPN and SVGIG (reference sequence). V dropped 2 bases and J dropped 1; count of bases not matched to a gene: 3. CDR3 amino acids: CAWSKGQANTEAFF. DNA for the CDR3: TGTGCCTGGAGTAAGGGACAGGCGAACACTGAAGCTTTCTTT.

The gene calls are TRBV27 and TRBJ1-1; D is ambiguous. V lost 3 bases and J lost 4, with 12 bases in between. The CDR3 contains 14 residues. CDR1 is MNHEY and CDR2 is SMNVEV in the germline V gene (reference sequence). The CDR3 DNA reads TGTGCCAGCAGTTTTGCGGGGTACGGCACTGAAGCTTTCTTT. Its protein product is CASSFAGYGTEAFF.

The chain joins TRBV5-5 to TRBJ2-3; no reliable D call. From germline, CDR1 is SGHKS and CDR2 YYEKEE (reference sequence). There are 14 residues in the CDR3. V lost 0 bases, J lost 2 bases, and 7 bases lay in between. CDR3 in amino acids: CASSLAQVTDTQYF. CDR3 DNA: TGTGCCAGCAGCTTGGCCCAGGTCACAGATACGCAGTATTTT. Full variable domain (remainder filled in from reference TRBV5-5 and TRBJ2-3): DAGVTQSPTHLIKTRGQQVTLRCSPISGHKSVSWYQQVLGQGPQFIFQYYEKEERGRGNFPDRFSARQFPNYSSELNVNALLLGDSALYLCASSLAQVTDTQYFGPGTRLTVL.

J is TRBJ2-7 and V is TRBV30, with 9 bases aligning to TRBD1. Germline V gene data show CDR1 as GTSNPN and CDR2 as SVGIG (reference sequence). The CDR3 extends over 14 amino acids. V shed 1 base, J shed 3 bases, and the junction held 4 bases outside the gene matches. This chain's CDR3 is CAWSEGQGFYEQYF. The CDR3 coding sequence is TGTGCCTGGAGTGAAGGACAGGGGTTCTACGAGCAGTACTTC.

In DNA, the CDR3 is TGTGCCAGCAGTCCTCTTCCGGGACAGCACTACGAGCAGTACTTC. Residues: CASSPLPGQHYEQYF. The rearrangement joins TRBV6-5 to TRBJ2-7; 7 nucleotides align to TRBD1. This CDR3 is 15 amino acids long. The germline V gene has CDR1 MNHEY and CDR2 SVGAGI. V was pared by 5 bases and J by 3 bases, with 10 bases of the junction left unmatched.

CDR3 sequence: CASSPRTSGANVLTF. The DNA of the CDR3 is TGTGCCAGCAGCCCTAGGACATCTGGGGCCAACGTCCTGACTTTC. The chain employs TRBV7-9 and TRBJ2-6; tentative D call: TRBD1 (5 bases). This CDR3 comprises 15 residues. V was trimmed by 5 bases and J by 1 base, leaving 9 bases between them. CDR1 and CDR2 from the germline V gene are SEHNR and FQNEAQ (reference sequence).

The rearrangement links TRBV6-1 to TRBJ1-5; D is undetermined. The V end lost 2 bases, the J end lost 2 bases, and 4 bases lay between the germline ends. Germline CDR1 MNHNS, CDR2 SASEGT. This CDR3 spans 13 amino acids. The CDR3 loop is CASSESGNQPQHF. CDR3 nucleotide sequence: TGTGCCAGCAGTGAATCGGGCAATCAGCCCCAGCATTTT.

The V gene is TRBV6-5, the J gene TRBJ1-2, with a weak D call TRBD1 (5 bases). The CDR3 extends over 14 amino acids. V gave up 2 bases and J gave up 2 bases, with 9 bases separating them. Germline V gene sequence: CDR1 MNHEY, CDR2 SVGAGI. CDR3 loop: CASSYIQVNYGYTF. CDR3 nucleotide sequence: TGTGCCAGCAGTTACATACAGGTGAACTATGGCTACACCTTC.

The chain recombines TRBV4-1 with TRBJ2-1; 11 positions agree with TRBD2. CDR1 MGHRA and CDR2 YSYEKL come from the germline V gene. J lost 5 bases, V lost 5 bases, and 5 bases had no gene match. The CDR3 runs 15 residues. Here the CDR3 DNA reads TGCGCCAGCAGCTACGGGACTAGCGGTGACAATGAGCAGTTCTTC. Protein product: CASSYGTSGDNEQFF.